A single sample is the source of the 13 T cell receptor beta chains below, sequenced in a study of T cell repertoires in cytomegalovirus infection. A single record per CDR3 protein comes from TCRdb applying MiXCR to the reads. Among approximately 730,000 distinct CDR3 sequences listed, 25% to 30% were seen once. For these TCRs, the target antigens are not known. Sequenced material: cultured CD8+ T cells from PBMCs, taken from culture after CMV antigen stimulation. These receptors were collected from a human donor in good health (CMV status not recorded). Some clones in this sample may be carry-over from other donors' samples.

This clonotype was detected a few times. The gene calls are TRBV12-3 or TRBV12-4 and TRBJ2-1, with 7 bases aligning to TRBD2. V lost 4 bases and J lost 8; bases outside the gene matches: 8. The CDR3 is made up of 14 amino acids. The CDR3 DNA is TGTGCCAGCAGTTCTAGTTTAGCGGGCGATGAGCAGTTCTTC. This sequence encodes CASSSSLAGDEQFF.

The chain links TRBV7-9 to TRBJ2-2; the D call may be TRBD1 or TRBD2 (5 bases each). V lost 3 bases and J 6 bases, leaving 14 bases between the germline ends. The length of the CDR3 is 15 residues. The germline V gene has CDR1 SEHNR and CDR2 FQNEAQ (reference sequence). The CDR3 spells CASSFGDPPAGELFF. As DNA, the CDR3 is TGTGCCAGCAGCTTTGGGGACCCCCCTGCCGGGGAGCTGTTTTTT.

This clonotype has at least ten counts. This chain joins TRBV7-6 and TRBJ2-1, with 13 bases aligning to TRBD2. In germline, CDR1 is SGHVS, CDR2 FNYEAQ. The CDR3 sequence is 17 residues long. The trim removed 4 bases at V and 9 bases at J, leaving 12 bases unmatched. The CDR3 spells CASSSPGLAGIVGEQFF. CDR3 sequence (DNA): TGTGCCAGCAGCTCGCCGGGACTAGCGGGAATTGTTGGTGAGCAGTTCTTC.

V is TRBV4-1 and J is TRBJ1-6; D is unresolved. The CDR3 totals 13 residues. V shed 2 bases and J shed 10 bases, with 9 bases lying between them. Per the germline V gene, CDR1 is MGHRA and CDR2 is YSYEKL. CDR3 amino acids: CASSQSSGSPLHF. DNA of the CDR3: TGCGCCAGCAGCCAATCTTCGGGATCACCCCTCCACTTT.

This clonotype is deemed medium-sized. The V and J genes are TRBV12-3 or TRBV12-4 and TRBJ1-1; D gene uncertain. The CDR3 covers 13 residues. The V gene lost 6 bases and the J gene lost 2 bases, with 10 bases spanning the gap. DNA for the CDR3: TGTGCCAGCAGCTTACCGGGTAACACTGAAGCTTTCTTT. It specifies CASSLPGNTEAFF.

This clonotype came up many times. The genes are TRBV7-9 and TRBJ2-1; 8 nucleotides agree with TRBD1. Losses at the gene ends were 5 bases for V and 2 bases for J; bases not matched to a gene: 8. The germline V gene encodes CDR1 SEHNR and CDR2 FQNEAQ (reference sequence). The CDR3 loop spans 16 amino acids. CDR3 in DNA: TGTGCCAGCAGCCCCAGGACAGGGTTCCCCTACAATGAGCAGTTCTTC. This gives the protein CASSPRTGFPYNEQFF.

The CDR3 region has the DNA TGTGCCAGCACCCAGGGGCCCCCTCTGCCCCAGCATTTT. Residues: CASTQGPPLPQHF. This chain uses TRBV6-2 or TRBV6-3 with TRBJ1-5; D perhaps matches TRBD1 (6 bases). Per germline, CDR1 MNHEY and CDR2 SVGEGT. With 7 bases removed from V and 9 bases from J, the gap between germline ends came to 16 bases. This CDR3 comprises 13 residues.

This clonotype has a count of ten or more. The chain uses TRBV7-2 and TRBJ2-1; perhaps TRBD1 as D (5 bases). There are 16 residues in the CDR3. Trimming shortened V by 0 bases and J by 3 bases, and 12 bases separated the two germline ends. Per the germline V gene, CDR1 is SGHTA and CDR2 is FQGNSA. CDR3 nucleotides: TGTGCCAGCAGCTTAGCCCCACAGGTGATCTACAATGAGCAGTTCTTC. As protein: CASSLAPQVIYNEQFF.

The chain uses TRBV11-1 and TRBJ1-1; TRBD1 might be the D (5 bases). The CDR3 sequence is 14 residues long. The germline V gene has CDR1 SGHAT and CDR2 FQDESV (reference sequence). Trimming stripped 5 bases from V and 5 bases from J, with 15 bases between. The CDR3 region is CASSLAPSGTEAFF. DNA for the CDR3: TGTGCCAGCAGCCTCGCCCCCTCAGGGACTGAAGCTTTCTTT.

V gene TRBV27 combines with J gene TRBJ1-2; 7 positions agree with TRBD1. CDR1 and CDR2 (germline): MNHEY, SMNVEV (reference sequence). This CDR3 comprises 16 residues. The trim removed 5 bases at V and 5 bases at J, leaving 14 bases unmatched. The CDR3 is CASSNQPDRSAYGYTF. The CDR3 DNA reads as TGTGCCAGCAGTAACCAGCCGGACAGGAGTGCTTATGGCTACACCTTC.

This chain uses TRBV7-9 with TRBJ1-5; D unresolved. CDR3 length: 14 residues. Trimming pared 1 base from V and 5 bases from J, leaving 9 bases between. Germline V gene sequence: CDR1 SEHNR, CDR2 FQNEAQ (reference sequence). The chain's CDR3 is CASSLDEVYQPQHF. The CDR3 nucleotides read TGTGCCAGCAGCTTAGATGAAGTGTATCAGCCCCAGCATTTT.

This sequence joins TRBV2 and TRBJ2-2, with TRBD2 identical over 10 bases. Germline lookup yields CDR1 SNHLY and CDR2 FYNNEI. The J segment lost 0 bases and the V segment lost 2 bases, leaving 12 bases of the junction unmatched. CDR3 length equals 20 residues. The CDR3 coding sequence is TGTGCCAGCAGTGAAATAGCGGGGGGTGATCTCCTCGCGAACACCGGGGAGCTGTTTTTT. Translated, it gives CASSEIAGGDLLANTGELFF.

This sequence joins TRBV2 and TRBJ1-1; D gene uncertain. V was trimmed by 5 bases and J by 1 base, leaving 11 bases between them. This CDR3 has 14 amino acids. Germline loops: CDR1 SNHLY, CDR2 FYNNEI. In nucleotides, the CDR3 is TGTGCCAGCAGTTCGAGTCCAGAGAACACTGAAGCTTTCTTT. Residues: CASSSSPENTEAFF.